Following are 20 T cell receptor beta chains from one sample sequenced in a study of T cells in localized non-small cell lung cancer. The assay was immunoSEQ multiplex PCR, and TCRdb's table has in-frame clones only and misses some. The sample has under 150,000 clones; around 89% are singletons. The sample in question was peripheral blood, obtained before any cancer treatment. The receptors derive from a female donor older than 55 with stage I lung adenocarcinoma.

The rearrangement links TRBV7-3 to TRBJ2-5; D tentatively reads TRBD1 or TRBD2 (5 bases each). V was trimmed by 2 bases and J by 4 bases, leaving 17 bases between them. Germline CDR1 is SGHTA and CDR2 is FQGTGA. The CDR3 totals 16 residues. CDR3 sequence: CASSLGGRGSGETQYF. CDR3 in DNA: TGTGCCAGCAGCTTAGGGGGTAGGGGAAGTGGAGAGACCCAGTACTTC. The full variable domain, its missing parts supplied by reference TRBV7-3 and TRBJ2-5, is GAGVSQTPSNKVTEKGKYVELRCDPISGHTALYWYRQSLGQGPEFLIYFQGTGAADDSGLPNDRFFAVRPEGSVSTLKIQRTERGDSAVYLCASSLGGRGSGETQYFGPGTRLLVL.

The V gene is TRBV28, the J gene TRBJ1-2, with 8 bases that match TRBD1. Germline-derived CDR1 and CDR2 are MDHEN and SYDVKM. The V and J ends lost 7 bases and 0 bases, in that order; junction bases with no gene match: 1. This CDR3 is 13 amino acids long. CDR3: CASTTGANYGYTF. The CDR3 nucleotides are TGTGCCAGCACGACAGGGGCTAACTATGGCTACACCTTC.

The CDR3 here is CASSSGQAPEKLFF. CDR3 DNA sequence: TGTGCCAGCAGTTCGGGACAGGCCCCCGAAAAACTGTTTTTT. The V gene is TRBV28, the J gene TRBJ1-4; the match to TRBD1 covers 8 bases. The CDR3 has 14 amino acids. Germline lookup yields CDR1 MDHEN and CDR2 SYDVKM. The J segment lost 8 bases and the V segment lost 4 bases, leaving 6 bases of the junction unmatched. The full variable domain, in which reference TRBV28 and TRBJ1-4 provide the parts outside the CDR3, is DVKVTQSSRYLVKRTGEKVFLECVQDMDHENMFWYRQDPGLGLRLIYFSYDVKMKEKGDIPEGYSVSREKKERFSLILESASTNQTSMYLCASSSGQAPEKLFFGSGTQLSVL.

On this clone itself: At one boundary the junction diverges from the germline segment, which might be a read error. This chain connects TRBV7-7 to TRBJ2-1; the D is unclear. The CDR3 is 13 amino acids. Germline V lookup: CDR1 SSHAT, CDR2 FNYEAQ (reference sequence). The CDR3 region has the DNA TGTGCTAGCAGCTTGGGTCTGTACAATGAGCAGTTCTTC. Encoded protein: CASSLGLYNEQFF.

This clone has a handful of counts. J is TRBJ2-7 and V is TRBV11-3, with D perhaps assigned TRBD1 or TRBD2 (6 bases each). V dropped 3 bases and J dropped 4 bases, with 10 bases sitting between them. Germline values: CDR1 SGHNT, CDR2 YENEEA. The CDR3 sequence is 13 residues long. DNA for the CDR3: TGTGCCAGCAGCTTGAGGGGGGAATACGAGCAGTACTTC. Its translation: CASSLRGEYEQYF.

V usage is TRBV7-8 and J usage is TRBJ1-5; D ambiguous. V lost 0 bases to trimming and J lost 2 bases, with 11 bases between them. CDR1 and CDR2 (germline): SGHVS, FQNEAQ. This CDR3 spans 16 amino acids. CDR3 DNA: TGTGCCAGCAGCTTAGCGGGAGGGCTAGGCAATCAGCCCCAGCATTTT. Translated, it gives CASSLAGGLGNQPQHF.

The genes are TRBV7-9 and TRBJ1-1, with no clear D. V lost 5 bases, J lost 6 bases, and 16 bases lay in between. The CDR3 contains 14 residues. CDR1 and CDR2 (germline): SEHNR, FQNEAQ (reference sequence). The CDR3 region has the DNA TGTGCCAGCAGCGAGGCCTCACTAGTGGCTGAAGCTTTCTTT. Its translation: CASSEASLVAEAFF.

The gene calls are TRBV11-3 and TRBJ1-2; D unresolved. The length of the CDR3 is 11 residues. With 5 bases removed from V and 5 bases from J, the gap between germline ends came to 6 bases. Germline lookup yields CDR1 SGHNT and CDR2 YENEEA. The CDR3 DNA is TGTGCCAGCAGCCGTTTTTATGGCTACACCTTC. Its translation is CASSRFYGYTF.

This rearrangement joins TRBV11-2 to TRBJ2-3; D is unresolved. Per the germline V gene, CDR1 is SGHAT and CDR2 is FQNNGV. V lost 1 base and J 3 bases, leaving 11 bases between the germline ends. CDR3 size: 15 residues. CDR3 sequence: CASSLVSVGTDTQYF. The CDR3 DNA follows: TGTGCCAGCAGCTTAGTGTCGGTCGGGACAGATACGCAGTATTTT.

This clone was counted a single time. The rearrangement uses TRBV7-9 and TRBJ2-7; TRBD2 matches 10 bases. Trimming at V came to 5 bases and at J to 2 bases, leaving 6 bases not matched to a gene. This CDR3 has 15 amino acids. Germline V gene lookup returns CDR1 SEHNR and CDR2 FQNEAQ (reference sequence). CDR3 in amino acids: CASSPLAGNTYEQYF. CDR3 DNA: TGTGCCAGCAGCCCACTAGCGGGAAATACCTACGAGCAGTACTTC.

The J gene is TRBJ1-4, the V gene TRBV6-1; 7 bases match TRBD1. J lost 10 bases, V lost 4 bases, and 9 bases had no gene match. Germline V gene sequence: CDR1 MNHNS, CDR2 SASEGT. The CDR3 consists of 14 residues. CDR3 bases: TGTGCCAGCAGTGGAAACGACAGGGCCGGAAAACTGTTTTTT. The encoded protein is CASSGNDRAGKLFF.

This rearrangement joins TRBV7-3 to TRBJ2-2; D possibly matches TRBD1 or TRBD2 (6 bases each). The CDR3 is made up of 12 amino acids. Looked up from germline, CDR1 is SGHTA and CDR2 is FQGTGA. The ends were cut back, 11 bases at V and 4 bases at J, with 11 bases in the middle. In DNA, the CDR3 is TGTGCCGCAGGGGAGGTCACCGGGGAGCTGTTTTTT. Amino acid sequence: CAAGEVTGELFF.

The V and J genes are TRBV15 and TRBJ1-2; perhaps TRBD1 as D (6 bases). The V gene's germline CDR1 is LNHNV and CDR2 YYDKDF (reference sequence). V was pared by 1 base and J by 5 bases, with 17 bases between. The CDR3 length is 16 residues. The CDR3 protein is CATSRGTPRGGYGYTF. In nucleotides, the CDR3 is TGTGCCACCAGCAGAGGAACCCCCAGGGGAGGATATGGCTACACCTTC.

The chain combines TRBV7-9 with TRBJ1-4; maybe TRBD1 (5 bases). The V end was cut by 5 bases, the J end by 2 bases, with 9 bases between. Germline CDR1 reads SEHNR; CDR2 reads FQNEAQ (reference sequence). The CDR3 runs 14 residues. CDR3 protein: CASSQRQTNEKLFF. For the CDR3, the DNA is TGTGCCAGCAGCCAAAGACAGACTAATGAAAAACTGTTTTTT.

Of note for this clone: Other nucleotide sequences in the sample specify the same CDR3. The chain's CDR3 is CASRGQSNQPQHF. DNA of the CDR3: TGTGCCAGCAGGGGACAGAGCAATCAGCCCCAGCATTTT. The chain uses TRBV2 and TRBJ1-5; 7 bases are a match to TRBD1. The germline CDR1 and CDR2 sequences are SNHLY and FYNNEI. The CDR3 has 13 residues. Germline trimming cut 6 bases from V and 1 base from J; bases unmatched to any gene: 0. The variable domain in full, with the rest retrieved from reference TRBV2 and TRBJ1-5, is EPEVTQTPSHQVTQMGQEVILRCVPISNHLYFYWYRQILGQKVEFLVSFYNNEISEKSEIFDDQFSVERPDGSNFTLKIRSTKLEDSAMYFCASRGQSNQPQHFGDGTRLSIL.

The chain uses TRBV10-1 and TRBJ2-5; possibly TRBD1 for D (5 bases). The germline CDR1 and CDR2 sequences are WNHNN and SYGVQD (reference sequence). This CDR3 is 14 amino acids long. V shed 9 bases and J shed 3 bases, with 17 bases lying between them. The chain's CDR3 is CARNIPGPKETQYF. The CDR3 DNA follows: TGCGCCAGAAACATCCCAGGGCCTAAAGAGACCCAGTACTTC.

The chain employs TRBV2 and TRBJ2-5, with D maybe TRBD2 (5 bases). Germline CDR1 SNHLY, CDR2 FYNNEI. The length of the CDR3 is 14 residues. The germline V and J ends were trimmed by 7 bases and 5 bases, with 17 bases remaining between them. This chain's CDR3 is CASTGLGLGETQYF. For the CDR3, the DNA is TGTGCCAGCACTGGCCTAGGACTGGGGGAGACCCAGTACTTC.

The chain recombines TRBV19 with TRBJ2-7, with a weak D call TRBD1 (5 bases). This CDR3 has 13 residues. Trimming removed 6 bases from V and 2 bases from J, with 11 bases in between. Germline CDR1 and CDR2: LNHDA and SQIVND (reference sequence). The CDR3 DNA follows: TGTGCCAGTAGCCAAACAGGAGCCTACGAGCAGTACTTC. It specifies CASSQTGAYEQYF.

The rearrangement uses TRBV6-5 and TRBJ2-7; possibly TRBD2 for D (6 bases). Germline assignment: CDR1 MNHEY and CDR2 SVGAGI. V lost 11 bases, J lost 3 bases, and 17 bases lay in between. The CDR3 contains 13 residues. The CDR3 is CAAGLLSGYEQYF. DNA for the CDR3: TGTGCCGCGGGGCTTCTCTCGGGCTACGAGCAGTACTTC.

V usage is TRBV5-4 and J usage is TRBJ2-2; unclear D gene. V lost 4 bases, J lost 2 bases, and 9 bases lay in between. The CDR3 has 14 residues. Germline V gene lookup returns CDR1 SGHNT and CDR2 YYREEE (reference sequence). Here the CDR3 reads CASSRPPNTGELFF. The CDR3 DNA reads as TGTGCCAGCAGCCGCCCCCCAAACACCGGGGAGCTGTTTTTT. The full variable domain, completed using reference TRBV5-4 and TRBJ2-2, is ETGVTQSPTHLIKTRGQQVTLRCSSQSGHNTVSWYQQALGQGPQFIFQYYREEENGRGNFPPRFSGLQFPNYSSELNVNALELDDSALYLCASSRPPNTGELFFGEGSRLTVL.